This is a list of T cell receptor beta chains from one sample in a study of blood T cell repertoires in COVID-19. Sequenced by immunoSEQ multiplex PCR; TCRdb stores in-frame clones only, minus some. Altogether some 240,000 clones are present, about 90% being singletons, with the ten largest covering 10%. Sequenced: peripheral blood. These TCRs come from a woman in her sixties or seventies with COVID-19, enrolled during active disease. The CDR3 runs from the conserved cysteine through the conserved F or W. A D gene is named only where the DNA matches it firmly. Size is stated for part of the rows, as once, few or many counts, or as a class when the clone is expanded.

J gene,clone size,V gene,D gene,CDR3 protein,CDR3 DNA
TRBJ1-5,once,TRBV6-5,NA,CASTLGQNSNQPQHF,TGTGCCAGCACCTTAGGACAGAATAGCAATCAGCCCCAGCATTTT
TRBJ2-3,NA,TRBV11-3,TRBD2,CASSPRLAGGPFADTQYF,TGTGCCAGCAGCCCCAGACTAGCGGGAGGGCCTTTTGCAGATACGCAGTATTTT
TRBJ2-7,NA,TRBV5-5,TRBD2,CASSLASGGGSYEQYF,TGTGCCAGCAGCTTGGCTTCGGGGGGAGGGTCCTACGAGCAGTACTTC
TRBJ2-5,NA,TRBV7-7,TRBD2,CASSLTSGFGQETQYF,TGTGCTAGCAGCTTGACTAGCGGGTTTGGGCAAGAGACCCAGTACTTC
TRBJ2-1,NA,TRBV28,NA,CASSLRDEQFF,TGTGCCAGCAGTTTACGGGATGAGCAGTTCTTC
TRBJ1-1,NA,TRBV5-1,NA,CASSLGPGGNTEAFF,TGCGCCAGCAGCTTGGGGCCGGGAGGGAACACTGAAGCTTTCTTT
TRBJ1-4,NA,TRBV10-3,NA,CAISETGANEKLFF,TGTGCCATCAGTGAGACCGGGGCTAATGAAAAACTGTTTTTT
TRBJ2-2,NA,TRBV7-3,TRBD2,CASSFRTSGANTGELFF,TGTGCCAGCAGCTTCCGCACTAGCGGGGCGAACACCGGGGAGCTGTTTTTT
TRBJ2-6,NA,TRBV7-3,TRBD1,CASSFVTGDGANVLTF,TGTGCCAGCAGCTTCGTAACAGGGGACGGGGCCAACGTCCTGACTTTC
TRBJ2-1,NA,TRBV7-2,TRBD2,CASSQYGTSGYNEQFF,TGTGCCAGCAGCCAATATGGGACTAGCGGATACAATGAGCAGTTCTTC
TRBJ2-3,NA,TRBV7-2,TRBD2,CASSYLAGLRRRRTDTQYF,TGTGCCAGCAGTTACCTAGCGGGACTGAGAAGAAGGCGGACAGATACGCAGTATTTT
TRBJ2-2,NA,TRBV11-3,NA,CASSLYSIDNSGELFF,TGTGCCAGCAGCTTATATAGTATCGACAACAGCGGGGAGCTGTTTTTT
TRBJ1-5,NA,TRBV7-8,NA,CASSFIGIGRANQPQHF,TGTGCCAGCAGCTTCATTGGAATTGGCAGGGCCAATCAGCCCCAGCATTTT
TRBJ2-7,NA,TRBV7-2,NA,CASSSLISYEQYF,TGTGCCAGCAGCTCCCTTATCTCCTACGAGCAGTACTTC
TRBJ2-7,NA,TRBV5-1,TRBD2,CASSLEASGSLYYEQYF,TGCGCCAGCAGCTTGGAGGCTAGCGGGAGTTTATACTACGAGCAGTACTTC
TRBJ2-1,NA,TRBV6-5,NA,CASSPAGAVYNEQFF,TGTGCCAGCAGCCCAGCAGGGGCGGTCTACAATGAGCAGTTCTTC
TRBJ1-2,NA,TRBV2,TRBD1,CASSWDDRGVNYGYTF,TGTGCCAGCAGTTGGGATGACAGGGGGGTCAACTATGGCTACACCTTC
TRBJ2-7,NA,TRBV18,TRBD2,CASSPGGGNSYEQYF,TGTGCCAGCTCACCAGGCGGGGGGAACTCCTACGAGCAGTACTTC
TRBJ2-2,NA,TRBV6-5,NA,CASRSHPRVGELFF,TGTGCCAGCAGGTCGCACCCAAGAGTTGGGGAGCTGTTTTTT
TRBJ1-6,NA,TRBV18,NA,CASSLKGYNSPLHF,TGTGCCAGCTCATTAAAGGGGTATAATTCACCCCTCCACTTT
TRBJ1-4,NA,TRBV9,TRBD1,CASSAGQGAAEKLFF,TGTGCCAGCAGCGCAGGACAGGGGGCTGCTGAAAAACTGTTTTTT
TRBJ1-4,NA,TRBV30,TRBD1,CAWSVDRDVSEKLFF,TGTGCCTGGAGTGTTGACAGGGATGTTAGTGAAAAACTGTTTTTT
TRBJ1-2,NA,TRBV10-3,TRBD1,CAISEAEPGQNYGYTF,TGTGCCATCAGTGAGGCTGAACCGGGACAGAACTATGGCTACACCTTC
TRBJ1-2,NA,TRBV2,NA,CASSEHQYGYTF,TGTGCCAGCAGTGAGCACCAGTATGGCTACACCTTC
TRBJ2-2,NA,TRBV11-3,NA,CASSLQAAKTGRELFF,TGTGCCAGCAGCTTACAAGCCGCCAAGACGGGGAGGGAGCTGTTTTTT
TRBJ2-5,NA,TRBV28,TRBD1,CASGSLLGQNQETQYF,TGTGCCAGCGGTAGTTTATTGGGACAGAACCAAGAGACCCAGTACTTC
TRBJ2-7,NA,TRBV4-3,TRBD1,CASSHTSGQGYEQYF,TGCGCCAGCAGCCATACGTCGGGACAGGGGTACGAGCAGTACTTC
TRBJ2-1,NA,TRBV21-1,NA,CASSKVWAFF,TGTGCCAGCAGCAAAGTTTGGGCGTTCTTC